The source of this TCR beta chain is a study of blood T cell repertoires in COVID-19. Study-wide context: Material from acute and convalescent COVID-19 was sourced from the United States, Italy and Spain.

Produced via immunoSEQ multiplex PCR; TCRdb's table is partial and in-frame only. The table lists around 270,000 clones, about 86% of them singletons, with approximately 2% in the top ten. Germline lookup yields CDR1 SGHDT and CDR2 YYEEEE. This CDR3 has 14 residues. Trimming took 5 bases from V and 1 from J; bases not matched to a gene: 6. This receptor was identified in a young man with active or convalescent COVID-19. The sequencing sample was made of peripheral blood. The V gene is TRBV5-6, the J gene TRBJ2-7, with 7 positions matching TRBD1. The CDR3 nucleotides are TGTGCCAGCAGTTGGGACAGAAGTTCCTACGAGCAGTACTTC. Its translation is CASSWDRSSYEQYF. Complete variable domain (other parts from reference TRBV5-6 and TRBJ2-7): DAGVTQSPTHLIKTRGQQVTLRCSPKSGHDTVSWYQQALGQGPQFIFQYYEEEERQRGNFPDRFSGHQFPNYSSELNVNALLLGDSALYLCASSWDRSSYEQYFGPGTRLTVT.